This is a list of T cell receptor beta chains from one sample in a study of T cells after yellow fever vaccination. TCRdb reanalysed the 5' RACE reads using MiXCR and keeps one entry per CDR3 protein. The sample includes hundreds of thousands of distinct CDR3 sequences, around 20% of them seen just once. The specimen comprised PBMCs, sampled before the yellow fever booster vaccination. The origin of the receptors is a man between 18 and 29 years old who received the YFV17D yellow fever vaccine. The CDR3 runs from the conserved cysteine through the conserved F or W. The order of the fields is clone size, V gene, J gene, D gene, CDR3 protein, CDR3 DNA. The D gene is left open where the match is weak. Clone size is not always given. Where it is, it says once, few, many or a class for expanded clones.

few	TRBV7-2	TRBJ2-5	NA	CASSFQGGRETQYF	TGTGCCAGCAGCTTCCAGGGGGGTAGGGAGACCCAGTACTTC
NA	TRBV9	TRBJ2-7	NA	CASSVRDGGYYEQYF	TGTGCCAGCAGCGTACGGGACGGGGGATACTACGAGCAGTACTTC
NA	TRBV4-1	TRBJ2-5	TRBD2	CASSKRGEETQYF	TGCGCCAGCAGTAAGCGGGGGGAGGAGACCCAGTACTTC
NA	TRBV19	TRBJ2-7	TRBD1	CASSMGTGGHEQYF	TGTGCCAGTAGTATGGGGACAGGGGGCCACGAGCAGTACTTC
many	TRBV7-2	TRBJ2-1	TRBD2	CASSSSGGYNEQFF	TGTGCCAGCAGCTCTAGCGGGGGATACAATGAGCAGTTCTTC
few	TRBV4-3	TRBJ2-5	NA	CASSQDSGETQYF	TGCGCCAGCAGCCAAGACTCGGGGGAGACCCAGTACTTC
few	TRBV7-2	TRBJ2-3	NA	CASSLLAITDTQYF	TGTGCCAGCAGCTTACTAGCCATTACAGATACGCAGTATTTT
few	TRBV6-1	TRBJ2-5	NA	CASSEGNGQETQYF	TGTGCCAGCAGTGAAGGAAACGGCCAAGAGACCCAGTACTTC
NA	TRBV12-3/TRBV12-4	TRBJ1-1	NA	CASSEWSMNTEAFF	TGTGCCAGCAGTGAGTGGAGTATGAACACTGAAGCTTTCTTT
few	TRBV9	TRBJ2-5	TRBD2	CASSGPSGAGGQETQYF	TGTGCCAGCAGCGGGCCTAGCGGAGCGGGGGGACAAGAGACCCAGTACTTC
few	TRBV24-1	TRBJ2-3	NA	CATSAPATDTQYF	TGTGCCACCAGTGCCCCAGCCACAGATACGCAGTATTTT
NA	TRBV7-2	TRBJ2-3	TRBD1	CASSPGQASWTQYF	TGTGCCAGCAGCCCCGGACAGGCTTCATGGACGCAGTATTTT
NA	TRBV13	TRBJ2-2	NA	CASSRLQTGELFF	TGTGCCAGCAGCCGACTTCAAACCGGGGAGCTGTTTTTT
few	TRBV7-9	TRBJ1-1	NA	CASSLVYGVEAFF	TGTGCCAGCAGCTTAGTGTATGGGGTAGAAGCTTTCTTT
few	TRBV24-1	TRBJ1-6	TRBD1	CATSDSGGEGSPLHF	TGTGCCACCAGTGATTCAGGGGGTGAGGGATCACCCCTCCACTTT
NA	TRBV7-9	TRBJ2-7	TRBD1	CASSRRSQGESYEQYF	TGTGCCAGCAGCAGGAGGTCGCAGGGGGAATCATACGAGCAGTACTTC
once	TRBV7-2	TRBJ2-5	NA	CASSLREPGTQYF	TGTGCCAGCAGCCTCCGGGAGCCCGGTACCCAGTACTTC
NA	TRBV12-3/TRBV12-4	TRBJ2-7	TRBD2	CASSPTSGVYEQYF	TGTGCCAGCAGCCCGACTAGCGGGGTGTACGAGCAGTACTTC
NA	TRBV11-2	TRBJ1-1	TRBD1	CASSLDLAGTGDTEAFF	TGTGCCAGCAGCTTAGATCTGGCCGGGACAGGGGATACTGAAGCTTTCTTT
NA	TRBV6-2/TRBV6-3	TRBJ1-6	NA	CASSYEYSPLHF	TGTGCCAGCAGTTACGAGTATTCACCCCTCCACTTT
NA	TRBV14	TRBJ1-4	NA	CASSQGLNEKLFF	TGTGCCAGCAGCCAGGGATTAAATGAAAAACTGTTTTTT
NA	TRBV5-5	TRBJ2-1	NA	CASSKDSVYNEQFF	TGTGCCAGCAGCAAGGACAGCGTCTACAATGAGCAGTTCTTC
few	TRBV3-1	TRBJ2-7	NA	CASSQVKLSYEQYF	TGTGCCAGCAGCCAAGTAAAACTTAGCTACGAGCAGTACTTC
NA	TRBV4-3	TRBJ2-3	NA	CASSQDSGSYTDTQYF	TGCGCCAGCAGCCAAGATAGCGGTTCCTACACAGATACGCAGTATTTT
NA	TRBV12-3/TRBV12-4	TRBJ1-1	NA	CASSLFNGNTEAFF	TGTGCCAGCAGTTTATTTAACGGGAACACTGAAGCTTTCTTT
few	TRBV7-2	TRBJ1-1	NA	CASSFKGTDYTEAFF	TGTGCCAGCAGCTTCAAAGGGACCGATTACACTGAAGCTTTCTTT
NA	TRBV12-3/TRBV12-4	TRBJ1-5	TRBD1	CASRRGQGASQPQHF	TGTGCCAGCAGGAGGGGACAGGGGGCTTCGCAGCCCCAGCATTTT
NA	TRBV27	TRBJ1-6	NA	CASSLRQRPGSNSPLHF	TGTGCCAGCAGTTTACGACAGAGACCGGGGTCTAATTCACCCCTCCACTTT
NA	TRBV4-2	TRBJ2-3	TRBD1	CASSLLPGQGETDTQYF	TGTGCCAGCAGCCTACTACCGGGACAGGGCGAGACAGATACGCAGTATTTT
NA	TRBV2	TRBJ1-3	TRBD1	CASSRTGISGNTIYF	TGTGCCAGCAGTCGGACAGGGATCTCTGGAAACACCATATATTTT
NA	TRBV30	TRBJ1-3	NA	CAWSRGSGGNTIYF	TGTGCCTGGAGCCGGGGCAGTGGAGGAAACACCATATATTTT
once	TRBV5-5	TRBJ2-3	NA	CASSLGTSPFTDTQYF	TGTGCCAGCAGCTTGGGGACATCTCCTTTCACAGATACGCAGTATTTT
NA	TRBV9	TRBJ2-1	NA	CASSVDLGEHNEQFF	TGTGCCAGCAGCGTAGACCTGGGGGAACACAATGAGCAGTTCTTC
NA	TRBV7-9	TRBJ1-2	NA	CASSFGGDGGYTF	TGTGCCAGCAGCTTCGGAGGAGATGGGGGCTACACCTTC
few	TRBV19	TRBJ2-1	TRBD1	CASSGRTGGFEQFF	TGTGCCAGTAGTGGCCGGACAGGGGGTTTTGAGCAGTTCTTC
NA	TRBV3-1	TRBJ2-3	NA	CASSPQEGHTQYF	TGTGCCAGCAGCCCCCAGGAGGGGCATACGCAGTATTTT
NA	TRBV10-3	TRBJ2-1	TRBD2	CAIRASGGTYNEQFF	TGTGCCATCCGGGCTAGCGGGGGTACCTACAATGAGCAGTTCTTC
few	TRBV12-3/TRBV12-4	TRBJ1-3	NA	CASSLSVGVGNTIYF	TGTGCCAGCAGTTTAAGTGTCGGGGTAGGAAACACCATATATTTT
NA	TRBV29-1	TRBJ2-4	NA	CSVCRTDVNIQYF	TGCAGCGTTTGCCGGACCGACGTGAACATTCAGTACTTC
NA	TRBV12-3/TRBV12-4	TRBJ1-2	TRBD1	CASSAPGTGSYGYTF	TGTGCCAGCAGTGCCCCCGGGACAGGATCCTATGGCTACACCTTC
NA	TRBV30	TRBJ1-3	NA	CAWRKGMVAGNTIYF	TGTGCCTGGAGAAAGGGTATGGTAGCTGGAAACACCATATATTTT
NA	TRBV27	TRBJ2-7	NA	CASSFKGDSYEQYF	TGTGCCAGCAGTTTTAAAGGGGATTCTTACGAGCAGTACTTC
NA	TRBV9	TRBJ2-7	TRBD2	CASSVEEGLNYEQYF	TGTGCCAGCAGCGTAGAAGAGGGACTAAACTACGAGCAGTACTTC
NA	TRBV7-6	TRBJ2-2	TRBD1	CASSLWGQNTGVLFF	TGTGCCAGCAGCTTATGGGGACAGAACACCGGGGTGCTGTTTTTT
NA	TRBV6-2/TRBV6-3	TRBJ2-5	TRBD1	CASSQTVRTDRGQETQYF	TGTGCCAGCAGTCAGACGGTCCGTACCGACAGGGGCCAAGAGACCCAGTACTTC
few	TRBV5-1	TRBJ2-3	NA	CASSLFDSSTTDTQYF	TGCGCCAGCAGCTTGTTTGACAGCAGTACCACAGATACGCAGTATTTT
NA	TRBV6-6	TRBJ2-2	TRBD2	CASSGIAGGTGELFF	TGTGCCAGCAGTGGGATAGCGGGCGGAACCGGGGAGCTGTTTTTT
NA	TRBV28	TRBJ2-5	TRBD1	CASRYGDRGLRETQYF	TGTGCCAGCAGGTACGGAGACAGGGGGCTAAGAGAGACCCAGTACTTC
few	TRBV9	TRBJ2-6	TRBD2	CASSGRRGEITGANVLTF	TGTGCCAGCAGCGGACGCCGGGGGGAAATAACTGGGGCCAACGTCCTGACTTTC
few	TRBV11-2	TRBJ2-3	NA	CASSLADPHDTQYF	TGTGCCAGCAGCTTAGCGGATCCACACGATACGCAGTATTTT
NA	TRBV5-1	TRBJ2-7	NA	CASSTLSAAYEQYF	TGCGCCAGCAGCACGCTGTCAGCCGCCTACGAGCAGTACTTC
NA	TRBV5-4	TRBJ2-2	TRBD1	CASSSGTGDSGELFF	TGTGCCAGCAGCTCCGGGACAGGGGACTCCGGGGAGCTGTTTTTT
few	TRBV11-3	TRBJ2-1	TRBD2	CASSYFSGGPYNEQFF	TGTGCCAGCAGTTATTTTAGCGGGGGGCCCTACAATGAGCAGTTCTTC